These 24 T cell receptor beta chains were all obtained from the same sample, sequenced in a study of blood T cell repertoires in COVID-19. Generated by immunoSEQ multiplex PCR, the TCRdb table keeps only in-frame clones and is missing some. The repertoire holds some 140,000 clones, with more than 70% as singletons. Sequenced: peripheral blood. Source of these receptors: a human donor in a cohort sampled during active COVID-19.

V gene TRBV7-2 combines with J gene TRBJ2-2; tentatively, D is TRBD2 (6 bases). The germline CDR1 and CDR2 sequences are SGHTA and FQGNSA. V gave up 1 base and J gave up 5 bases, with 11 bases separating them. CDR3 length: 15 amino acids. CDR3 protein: CASSLEGGGTGELFF. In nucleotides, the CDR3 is TGTGCCAGCAGCTTAGAGGGTGGGGGGACCGGGGAGCTGTTTTTT.

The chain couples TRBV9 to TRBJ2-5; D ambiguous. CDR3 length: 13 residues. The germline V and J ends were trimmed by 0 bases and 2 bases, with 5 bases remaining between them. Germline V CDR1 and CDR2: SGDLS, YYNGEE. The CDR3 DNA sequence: TGTGCCAGCAGCGTAGCTCTGCAAGAGACCCAGTACTTC. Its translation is CASSVALQETQYF.

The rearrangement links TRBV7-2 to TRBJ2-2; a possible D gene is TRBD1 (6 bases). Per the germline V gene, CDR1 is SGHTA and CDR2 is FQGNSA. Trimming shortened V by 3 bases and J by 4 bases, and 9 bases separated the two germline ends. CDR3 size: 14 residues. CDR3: CASSFGQITGELFF. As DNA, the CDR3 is TGTGCCAGCAGCTTTGGACAGATCACCGGGGAGCTGTTTTTT.

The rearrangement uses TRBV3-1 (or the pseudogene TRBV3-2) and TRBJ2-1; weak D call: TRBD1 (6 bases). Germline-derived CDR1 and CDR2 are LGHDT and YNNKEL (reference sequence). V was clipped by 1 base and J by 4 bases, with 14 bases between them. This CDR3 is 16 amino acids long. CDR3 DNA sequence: TGTGCCAGCAGCCAAGGTTCCGGGCAGGGGTACAATGAGCAGTTCTTC. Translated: CASSQGSGQGYNEQFF.

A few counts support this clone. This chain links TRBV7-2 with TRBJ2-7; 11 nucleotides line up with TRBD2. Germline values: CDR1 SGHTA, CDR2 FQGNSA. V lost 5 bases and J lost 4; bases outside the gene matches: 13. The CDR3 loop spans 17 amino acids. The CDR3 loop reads CASSLPPPLAGGYEQYF. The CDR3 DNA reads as TGTGCCAGCAGCCTACCCCCTCCGCTAGCGGGGGGATACGAGCAGTACTTC.

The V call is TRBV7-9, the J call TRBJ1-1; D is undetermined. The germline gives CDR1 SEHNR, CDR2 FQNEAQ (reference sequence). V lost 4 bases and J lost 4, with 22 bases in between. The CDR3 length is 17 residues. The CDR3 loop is CASSSPLGGRVGTEAFF. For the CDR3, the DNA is TGTGCCAGCAGCTCCCCCCTGGGAGGGCGGGTAGGCACTGAAGCTTTCTTT.

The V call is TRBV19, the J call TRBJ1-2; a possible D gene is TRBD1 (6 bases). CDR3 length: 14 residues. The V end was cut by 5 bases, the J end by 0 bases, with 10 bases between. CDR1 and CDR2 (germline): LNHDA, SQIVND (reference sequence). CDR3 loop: CASSPRTANYGYTF. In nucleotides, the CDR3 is TGTGCCAGTAGTCCTAGGACAGCTAACTATGGCTACACCTTC.

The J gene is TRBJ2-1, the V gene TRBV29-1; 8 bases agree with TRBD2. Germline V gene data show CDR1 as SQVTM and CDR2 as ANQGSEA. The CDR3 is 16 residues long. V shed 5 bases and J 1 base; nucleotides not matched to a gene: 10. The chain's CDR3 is CSVSSLAGGSYNEQFF. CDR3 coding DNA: TGCAGCGTTAGTTCTCTGGCGGGGGGTTCCTACAATGAGCAGTTCTTC.

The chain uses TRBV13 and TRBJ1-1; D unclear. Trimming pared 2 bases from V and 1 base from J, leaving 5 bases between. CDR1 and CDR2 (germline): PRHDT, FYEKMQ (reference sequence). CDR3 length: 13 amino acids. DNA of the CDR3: TGTGCCAGCAGCTTAAGAGGGAACACTGAAGCTTTCTTT. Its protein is CASSLRGNTEAFF.

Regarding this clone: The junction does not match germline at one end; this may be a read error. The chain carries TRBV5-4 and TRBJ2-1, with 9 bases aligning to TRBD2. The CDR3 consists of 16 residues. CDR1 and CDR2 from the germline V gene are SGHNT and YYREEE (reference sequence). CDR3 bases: TGTGCCAGCAGCTTGAATTTGGGGACTAGCTACTATGAGCAGTTCTTC. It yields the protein CASSLNLGTSYYEQFF.

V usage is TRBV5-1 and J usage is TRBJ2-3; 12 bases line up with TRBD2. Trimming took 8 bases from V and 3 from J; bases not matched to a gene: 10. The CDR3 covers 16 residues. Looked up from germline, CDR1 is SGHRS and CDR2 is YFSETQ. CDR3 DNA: TGCGCCAGTCAACTTCGGACTAGCGGGAATACAGATACGCAGTATTTT. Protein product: CASQLRTSGNTDTQYF.

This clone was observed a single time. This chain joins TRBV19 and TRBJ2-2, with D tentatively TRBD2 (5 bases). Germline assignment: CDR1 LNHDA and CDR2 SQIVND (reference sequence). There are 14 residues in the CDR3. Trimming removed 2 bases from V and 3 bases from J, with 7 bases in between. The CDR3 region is CASSIWGDTGELFF. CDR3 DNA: TGTGCCAGTAGTATATGGGGAGACACCGGGGAGCTGTTTTTT.

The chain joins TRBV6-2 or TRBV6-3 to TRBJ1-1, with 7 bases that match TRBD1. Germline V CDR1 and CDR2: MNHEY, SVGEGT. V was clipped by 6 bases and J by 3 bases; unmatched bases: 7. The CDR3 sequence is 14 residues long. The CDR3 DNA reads TGTGCCAGCAGCCGGACAGGTACCGACACTGAAGCTTTCTTT. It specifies CASSRTGTDTEAFF.

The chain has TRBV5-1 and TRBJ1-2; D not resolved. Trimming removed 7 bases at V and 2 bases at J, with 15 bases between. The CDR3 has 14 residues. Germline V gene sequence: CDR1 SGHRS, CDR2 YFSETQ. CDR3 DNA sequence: TGCGCCAGCGGGTCTTTAGGAGGAAACTATGGCTACACCTTC. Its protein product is CASGSLGGNYGYTF.

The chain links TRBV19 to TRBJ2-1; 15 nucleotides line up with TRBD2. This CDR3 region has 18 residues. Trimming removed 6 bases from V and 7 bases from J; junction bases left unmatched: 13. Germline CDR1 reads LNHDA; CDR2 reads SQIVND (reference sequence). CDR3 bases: TGTGCCAGTAGCCGGACTAGCGGGGGGGCAGCAGAATGGAATGAGCAGTTCTTC. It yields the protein CASSRTSGGAAEWNEQFF.

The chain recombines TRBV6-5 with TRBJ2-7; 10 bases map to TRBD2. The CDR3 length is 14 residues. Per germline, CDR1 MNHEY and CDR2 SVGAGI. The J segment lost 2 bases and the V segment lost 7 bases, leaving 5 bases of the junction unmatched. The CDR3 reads CASTRTSGPYEQYF. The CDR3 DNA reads TGTGCCAGCACCAGGACTAGCGGACCCTACGAGCAGTACTTC.

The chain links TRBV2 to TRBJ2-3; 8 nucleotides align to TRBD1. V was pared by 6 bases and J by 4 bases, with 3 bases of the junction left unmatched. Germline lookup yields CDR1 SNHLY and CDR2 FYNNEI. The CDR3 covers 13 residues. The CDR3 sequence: CASRRQGPDTQYF. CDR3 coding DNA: TGTGCCAGCAGAAGACAGGGGCCAGATACGCAGTATTTT.

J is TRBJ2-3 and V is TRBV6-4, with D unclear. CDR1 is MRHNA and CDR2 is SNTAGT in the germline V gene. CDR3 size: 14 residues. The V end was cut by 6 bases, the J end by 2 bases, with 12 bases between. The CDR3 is CASSSEAPTDTQYF. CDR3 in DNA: TGTGCCAGCAGCTCCGAGGCGCCCACAGATACGCAGTATTTT.

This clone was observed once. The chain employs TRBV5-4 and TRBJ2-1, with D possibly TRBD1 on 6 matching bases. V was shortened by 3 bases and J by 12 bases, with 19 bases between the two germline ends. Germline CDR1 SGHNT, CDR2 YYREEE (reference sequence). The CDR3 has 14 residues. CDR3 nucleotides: TGTGCCAGCAGCTCTAACCCTACAGGGCAAGGGCAGTTCTTC. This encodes CASSSNPTGQGQFF.

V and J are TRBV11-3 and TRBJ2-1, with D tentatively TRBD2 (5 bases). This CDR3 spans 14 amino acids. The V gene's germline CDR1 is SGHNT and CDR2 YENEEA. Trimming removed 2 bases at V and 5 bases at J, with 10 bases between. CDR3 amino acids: CASSLIGVNNEQFF. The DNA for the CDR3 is TGTGCCAGCAGCTTAATCGGGGTTAACAATGAGCAGTTCTTC. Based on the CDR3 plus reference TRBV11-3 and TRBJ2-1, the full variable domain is EAGVVQSPRYKIIEKKQPVAFWCNPISGHNTLYWYLQNLGQGPELLIRYENEEAVDDSQLPKDRFSAERLKGVDSTLKIQPAELGDSAVYLCASSLIGVNNEQFFGPGTRLTVL.

The CDR3 bases are TGTGCCAGCAGCCTGACAGGGTCGTTCGGCTACACCTTC. This translates into CASSLTGSFGYTF. This chain links TRBV12-3 or TRBV12-4 with TRBJ1-2; 7 positions match TRBD1. The CDR3 has 13 residues. The J segment lost 8 bases and the V segment lost 6 bases, leaving 9 bases of the junction unmatched.

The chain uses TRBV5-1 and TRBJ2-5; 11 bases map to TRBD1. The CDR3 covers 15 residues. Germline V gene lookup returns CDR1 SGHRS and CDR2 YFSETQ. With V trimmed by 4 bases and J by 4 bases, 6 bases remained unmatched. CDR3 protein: CASSPRDRGRETQYF. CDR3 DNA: TGCGCCAGCAGCCCCCGGGACAGGGGGAGAGAGACCCAGTACTTC.

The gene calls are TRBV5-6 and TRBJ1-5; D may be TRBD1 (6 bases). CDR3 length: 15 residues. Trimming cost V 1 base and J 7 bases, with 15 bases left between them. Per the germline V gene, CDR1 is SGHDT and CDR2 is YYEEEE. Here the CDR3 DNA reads TGTGCCAGCAGCTTGTTTTCAGGGGCTGGCCAGCCCCAGCATTTT. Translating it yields CASSLFSGAGQPQHF.

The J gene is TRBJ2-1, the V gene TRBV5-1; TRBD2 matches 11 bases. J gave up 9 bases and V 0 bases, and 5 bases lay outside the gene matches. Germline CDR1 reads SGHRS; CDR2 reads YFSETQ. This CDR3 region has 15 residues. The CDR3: CASSLDRGTSGEQFF. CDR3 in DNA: TGCGCCAGCAGCTTGGATAGGGGGACTAGCGGTGAGCAGTTCTTC.